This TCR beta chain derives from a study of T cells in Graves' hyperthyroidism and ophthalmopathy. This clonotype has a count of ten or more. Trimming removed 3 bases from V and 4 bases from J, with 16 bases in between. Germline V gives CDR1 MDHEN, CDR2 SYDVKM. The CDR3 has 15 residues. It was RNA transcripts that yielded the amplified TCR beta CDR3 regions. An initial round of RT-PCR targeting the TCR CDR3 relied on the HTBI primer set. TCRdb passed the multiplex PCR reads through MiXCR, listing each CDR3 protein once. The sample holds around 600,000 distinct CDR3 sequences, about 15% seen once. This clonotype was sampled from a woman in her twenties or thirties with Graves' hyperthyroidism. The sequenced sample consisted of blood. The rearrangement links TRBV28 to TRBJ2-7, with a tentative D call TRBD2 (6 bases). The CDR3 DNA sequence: TGTGCCAGCAGTTTTATAAGGGCCGGGACTTACGAGCAGTACTTC. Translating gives CASSFIRAGTYEQYF.